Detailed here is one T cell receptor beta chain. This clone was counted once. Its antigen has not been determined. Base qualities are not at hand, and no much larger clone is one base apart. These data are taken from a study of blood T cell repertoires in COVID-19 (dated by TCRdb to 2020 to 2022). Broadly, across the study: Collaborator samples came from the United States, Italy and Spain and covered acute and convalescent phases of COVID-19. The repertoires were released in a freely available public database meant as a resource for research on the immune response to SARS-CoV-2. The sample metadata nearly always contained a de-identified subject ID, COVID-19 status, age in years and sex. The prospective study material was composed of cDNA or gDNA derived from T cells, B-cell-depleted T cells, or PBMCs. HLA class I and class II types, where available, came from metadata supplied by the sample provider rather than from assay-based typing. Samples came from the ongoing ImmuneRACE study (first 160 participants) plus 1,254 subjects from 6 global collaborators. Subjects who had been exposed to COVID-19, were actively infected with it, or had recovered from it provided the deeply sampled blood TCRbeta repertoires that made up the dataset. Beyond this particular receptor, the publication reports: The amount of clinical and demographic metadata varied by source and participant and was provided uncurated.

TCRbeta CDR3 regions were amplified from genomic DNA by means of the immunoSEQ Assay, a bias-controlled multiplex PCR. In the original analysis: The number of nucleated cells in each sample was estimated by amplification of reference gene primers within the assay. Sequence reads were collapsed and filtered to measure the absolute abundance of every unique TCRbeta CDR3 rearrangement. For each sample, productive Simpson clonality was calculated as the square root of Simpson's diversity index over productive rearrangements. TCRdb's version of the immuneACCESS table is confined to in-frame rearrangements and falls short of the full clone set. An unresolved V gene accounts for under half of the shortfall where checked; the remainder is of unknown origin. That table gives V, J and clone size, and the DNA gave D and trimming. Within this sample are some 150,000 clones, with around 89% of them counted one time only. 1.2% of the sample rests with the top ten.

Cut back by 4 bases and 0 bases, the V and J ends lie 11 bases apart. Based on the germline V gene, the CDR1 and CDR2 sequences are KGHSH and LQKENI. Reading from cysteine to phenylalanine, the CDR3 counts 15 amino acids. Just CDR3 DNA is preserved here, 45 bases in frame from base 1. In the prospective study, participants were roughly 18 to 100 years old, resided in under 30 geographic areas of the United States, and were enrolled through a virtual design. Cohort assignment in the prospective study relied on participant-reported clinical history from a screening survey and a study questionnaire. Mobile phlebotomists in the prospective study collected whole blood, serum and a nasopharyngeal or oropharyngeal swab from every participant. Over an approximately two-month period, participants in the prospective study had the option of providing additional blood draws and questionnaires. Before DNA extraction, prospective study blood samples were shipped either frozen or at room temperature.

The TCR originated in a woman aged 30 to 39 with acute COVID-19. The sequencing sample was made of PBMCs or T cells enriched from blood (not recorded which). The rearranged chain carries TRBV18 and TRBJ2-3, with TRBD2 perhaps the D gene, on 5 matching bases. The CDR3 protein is CASSLPGSSTDTQYF. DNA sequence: TGTGCCAGCTCACTTCCGGGGTCTAGCACAGATACGCAGTATTTT.